This T cell receptor beta chain derives from a study of T-cell reconstitution after alpha-beta-depleted transplantation in children. There are a few counts of this clonotype. J lost 7 bases, V lost 4 bases, and 2 bases had no gene match. Germline values: CDR1 DFQATT, CDR2 SNEGSKA (reference sequence). The CDR3 runs to 11 residues. Preparation of the TCRbeta library involved a method that used unique molecular identifiers. TCRdb redid the calling of the PCR reads with MiXCR, one entry per CDR3 protein. This table has about 420,000 distinct CDR3 sequences, approximately 11% appearing once. The sample here was PBMCs from the stem cell graft donor, taken from the stem cell graft. The chain carries TRBV20-1 and TRBJ2-3; 7 nucleotides agree with TRBD1. The origin of this receptor is a human donor who donated a stem cell graft to a child with acute myeloid leukemia. CDR3 coding DNA: TGCAGTGCTAAACAGGGGAATACGCAGTATTTT. Translated, it gives CSAKQGNTQYF.